The 28 T cell receptor beta chains given below trace back to one sample, sequenced in a study of T cell repertoires in cytomegalovirus infection. TCRdb fed the reads into MiXCR, producing one record per CDR3 protein. Of fewer than 1,000,000 distinct CDR3 sequences listed, roughly 30% are singletons. No antigens are known for them. This sample comprised cultured CD8+ T cells from PBMCs, obtained from culture after CMV antigen stimulation. The receptors were gathered from a human donor in good health (CMV status not recorded). Some clones in this sample may be carry-over from other donors' samples.

This clonotype was counted ten times or more. The J gene is TRBJ2-3, the V gene TRBV24-1; 11 nucleotides match TRBD1. This CDR3 has 17 residues. V shed 2 bases and J 0 bases; nucleotides not matched to a gene: 3. The germline V gene encodes CDR1 KGHDR and CDR2 SFDVKD. The CDR3 DNA reads TGTGCCACCAGTGATTCCGGACAGGGGGCCAGCACAGATACGCAGTATTTT. It translates to CATSDSGQGASTDTQYF.

The chain recombines TRBV12-3 or TRBV12-4 with TRBJ2-7; no firm D call. This CDR3 spans 13 amino acids. V gave up 5 bases and J gave up 3 bases, with 11 bases separating them. The CDR3: CASSEDELYEQYF. The CDR3 bases are TGTGCCAGCAGTGAGGACGAGCTCTACGAGCAGTACTTC.

This clonotype was recorded a few times. This chain uses TRBV6-1 with TRBJ2-3; D perhaps matches TRBD2 (6 bases). The V and J ends lost 8 bases and 2 bases respectively, with 17 bases between them. This CDR3 is 15 amino acids long. Germline-derived CDR1 and CDR2 are MNHNS and SASEGT. The CDR3 region is CASGTDSGYTDTQYF. DNA for the CDR3: TGTGCCAGCGGAACCGATAGCGGATACACAGATACGCAGTATTTT.

The chain recombines TRBV9 with TRBJ2-7; D is possibly TRBD2 (5 bases). Per the germline V gene, CDR1 is SGDLS and CDR2 is YYNGEE. The V end was cut by 3 bases, the J end by 2 bases, with 12 bases between. The CDR3 has 14 amino acids. The CDR3, as DNA: TGTGCCAGCAGCGGAGGAGCGGAAACCTACGAGCAGTACTTC. As protein: CASSGGAETYEQYF.

The V and J genes are TRBV20-1 and TRBJ2-7; D call uncertain. V lost 3 bases and J lost 5, with 8 bases in between. The germline gives CDR1 DFQATT, CDR2 SNEGSKA (reference sequence). The CDR3 has 11 residues. The DNA for the CDR3 is TGCAGTGCTAGGGTAGAAGACGAGCAGTACTTC. Protein sequence: CSARVEDEQYF.

This clonotype showed up many times. The V and J genes are TRBV7-2 and TRBJ2-6; D possibly uses TRBD1 or TRBD2 (5 bases each). This CDR3 is built from 17 residues. The ends were cut back, 3 bases at V and 4 bases at J, with 16 bases in the middle. CDR1 and CDR2 from the germline V gene are SGHTA and FQGNSA. The CDR3 sequence: CASSLGFGGAGANVLTF. The DNA of the CDR3 is TGTGCCAGCAGCTTGGGGTTTGGGGGTGCGGGGGCCAACGTCCTGACTTTC.

V is TRBV7-6 and J is TRBJ1-2; 9 bases line up with TRBD1. With V trimmed by 4 bases and J by 10 bases, 7 bases remained unmatched. From germline, CDR1 is SGHVS and CDR2 FNYEAQ. This CDR3 spans 13 amino acids. The CDR3 nucleotides are TGTGCCAGCAGCTCTGGGACAGGGAGTGACTACACCTTC. Residues: CASSSGTGSDYTF.

J is TRBJ1-1 and V is TRBV28; TRBD1 aligns across 7 bases. The CDR3 is made up of 17 amino acids. Germline-derived CDR1 and CDR2 are MDHEN and SYDVKM. V dropped 3 bases and J dropped 5; count of bases not matched to a gene: 15. CDR3 in DNA: TGTGCCAGCAGTTTTAGGGCAGGGGGGCCCGGAGGAACTGAAGCTTTCTTT. It codes for CASSFRAGGPGGTEAFF.

The gene calls are TRBV4-2 and TRBJ2-7; D may be TRBD2 (6 bases). This CDR3 is 14 amino acids long. The germline CDR1 and CDR2 sequences are LGHNA and YNFKEQ. V was clipped by 0 bases and J by 3 bases, with 9 bases between them. Here the CDR3 DNA reads TGTGCCAGCAGCCAAGATGGGACTGGCTACGAGCAGTACTTC. It yields the protein CASSQDGTGYEQYF.

The gene calls are TRBV20-1 and TRBJ2-7; 11 bases are shared with TRBD2. J was trimmed by 2 bases and V by 1 base; bases with no gene match: 4. CDR3 length equals 15 residues. Germline assignment: CDR1 DFQATT and CDR2 SNEGSKA (reference sequence). The DNA of the CDR3 is TGCAGTGCTAGAGCATCTAGCGGGGGGCCCTACGAGCAGTACTTC. It codes for CSARASSGGPYEQYF.

The chain employs TRBV29-1 and TRBJ1-2; the D gene is possibly TRBD1 (5 bases). V gave up 0 bases and J gave up 14 bases, with 10 bases separating them. Germline V gene sequence: CDR1 SQVTM, CDR2 ANQGSEA. The CDR3 consists of 10 residues. CDR3: CSVEDWTRTF. CDR3 bases: TGCAGCGTTGAAGATTGGACAAGGACCTTC.

This chain links TRBV19 with TRBJ1-2; TRBD1 might be the D (6 bases). CDR1 is LNHDA and CDR2 is SQIVND in the germline V gene (reference sequence). Deletions cut 5 bases from V and 6 bases from J, with 13 bases between. CDR3 size: 13 residues. CDR3 loop: CASSPEGVDGYTF. CDR3 DNA: TGTGCCAGTAGTCCGGAGGGGGTTGATGGCTACACCTTC.

This clonotype turned up a few times. This chain uses TRBV7-8 with TRBJ2-5; a weak D match, TRBD1 (6 bases). The CDR3 totals 17 residues. In germline, CDR1 is SGHVS, CDR2 FQNEAQ. Trimming left V 5 bases short and J 5 bases short, with 24 bases between. CDR3: CASSHTGSLATRETQYF. In DNA form, the CDR3 reads TGTGCCAGCAGCCACACAGGGAGTTTAGCCACGCGGGAGACCCAGTACTTC.

A note on this clonotype: At one end the junction does not follow the germline gene, possibly because of a read error. The chain uses TRBV15 and TRBJ2-3, with D possibly being TRBD2 (6 bases). Germline CDR1 reads LNHNV; CDR2 reads YYDKDF (reference sequence). The CDR3 contains 16 residues. Here the CDR3 reads CVTSRILPRAGDTQYF. The CDR3 DNA reads as TGTGTCACCAGCAGAATCCTCCCTCGGGCGGGGGATACGCAGTATTTT. Complete variable domain (other parts from reference TRBV15 and TRBJ2-3): DAMVIQNPRYQVTQFGKPVTLSCSQTLNHNVMYWYQQKSSQAPKLLFHYYDKDFNNEADTPDNFQSRRPNTSFCFLDIRSPGLGDTAMYLCVTSRILPRAGDTQYFGPGTRLTVL.

This clonotype was observed a handful of times. This sequence joins TRBV7-9 and TRBJ1-6; D uncertain. The CDR3 length is 15 residues. The germline gives CDR1 SEHNR, CDR2 FQNEAQ (reference sequence). V shed 1 base and J shed 4 bases, with 8 bases lying between them. CDR3 nucleotides: TGTGCCAGCAGCTTAGACAAGATTTATAATTCACCCCTCCACTTT. Its protein is CASSLDKIYNSPLHF.

This chain uses TRBV27 with TRBJ1-4; D possibly corresponds to TRBD1 (5 bases). CDR3 length equals 14 residues. The germline V gene encodes CDR1 MNHEY and CDR2 SMNVEV (reference sequence). The V gene lost 6 bases and the J gene lost 3 bases, with 11 bases spanning the gap. Here the CDR3 reads CASSFMGANEKLFF. The CDR3, as DNA: TGTGCCAGCAGCTTTATGGGGGCTAATGAAAAACTGTTTTTT.

V and J are TRBV7-4 and TRBJ2-2, with 9 bases matching TRBD1. The CDR3 is 15 amino acids. The trim removed 4 bases at V and 7 bases at J, leaving 7 bases unmatched. Germline V gene sequence: CDR1 SGHVT, CDR2 SQSDAQ. The CDR3 spells CASSSGTGIGGELFF. CDR3 sequence (DNA): TGTGCCAGCAGCTCAGGGACAGGGATCGGCGGGGAGCTGTTTTTT.

J is TRBJ2-1 and V is TRBV4-3; 8 nucleotides line up with TRBD2. The CDR3 is 15 residues long. The germline V gene has CDR1 LGHNA and CDR2 YSLEER. The junction had 3 bases not matched to a gene; V was cut back by 3 bases and J by 2 bases. The CDR3: CASSQHGGAYNEQFF. The DNA for the CDR3 is TGCGCCAGCAGCCAGCACGGGGGGGCCTACAATGAGCAGTTCTTC.

This clonotype has a handful of counts. The CDR3 here is CASSLGGASFYGYTF. In nucleotides, the CDR3 is TGTGCCAGCAGCTTAGGGGGTGCTTCCTTCTATGGCTACACCTTC. The J gene is TRBJ1-2, the V gene TRBV7-8; D not certain. The germline CDR1 and CDR2 sequences are SGHVS and FQNEAQ. The CDR3 has 15 residues. The V gene lost 1 base and the J gene lost 4 bases, with 13 bases spanning the gap.

The chain recombines TRBV6-2 or TRBV6-3 with TRBJ2-1; 7 bases match TRBD1. V lost 5 bases to trimming and J lost 5 bases; unmatched junction nucleotides: 9. The germline gives CDR1 MNHEY, CDR2 SVGEGT. The CDR3 covers 15 residues. Here the CDR3 reads CASSTDRVYNNEQFF. The DNA of the CDR3 is TGTGCCAGCAGTACCGACAGGGTATATAACAATGAGCAGTTCTTC.

This clonotype was picked up many times. This rearrangement joins TRBV7-2 to TRBJ1-5; TRBD1 aligns across 9 bases. This CDR3 is 15 amino acids long. Germline CDR1 reads SGHTA; CDR2 reads FQGNSA. The V gene end was trimmed by 1 base and the J gene end by 8 bases; junction bases not matched to a gene: 6. The CDR3 DNA sequence: TGTGCCAGCAGCTTAGATGGGACAGGGTGGGAGCCCCAGCATTTT. This sequence encodes CASSLDGTGWEPQHF.

This clonotype was seen a handful of times. V gene TRBV19 combines with J gene TRBJ1-1, with D uncertain. Germline lookup yields CDR1 LNHDA and CDR2 SQIVND (reference sequence). Deletions cut 3 bases from V and 0 bases from J, with 8 bases between. CDR3 length: 14 residues. Here the CDR3 reads CASSMIELNTEAFF. The CDR3 DNA follows: TGTGCCAGTAGTATGATTGAACTGAACACTGAAGCTTTCTTT.

This clonotype was found a few times. The chain links TRBV7-6 to TRBJ2-3; TRBD2 agrees at 9 bases. V shed 1 base and J 1 base; nucleotides not matched to a gene: 3. There are 16 residues in the CDR3. Germline CDR1 reads SGHVS; CDR2 reads FNYEAQ. The CDR3 region has the DNA TGTGCCAGCAGCTTAGGGCCTAGCGGGGGCACAGATACGCAGTATTTT. Translation gives CASSLGPSGGTDTQYF.

This clonotype turned up a few times. The chain uses TRBV7-9 and TRBJ2-7; 7 positions agree with TRBD1. Germline V gives CDR1 SEHNR, CDR2 FQNEAQ (reference sequence). V gave up 5 bases and J gave up 3 bases; unmatched junction bases: 10. CDR3 length equals 15 residues. CDR3 residues: CASSDSQGRSYEQYF. CDR3 in DNA: TGTGCCAGCAGCGATTCACAGGGGAGAAGCTACGAGCAGTACTTC. Supplemented by reference TRBV7-9 and TRBJ2-7, the full variable domain reads DTGVSQNPRHKITKRGQNVTFRCDPISEHNRLYWYRQTLGQGPEFLTYFQNEAQLEKSRLLSDRFSAERPKGSFSTLEIQRTEQGDSAMYLCASSDSQGRSYEQYFGPGTRLTVT.

This chain uses TRBV27 with TRBJ1-5; no clear D. Trimming left V 6 bases short and J 5 bases short, with 8 bases between. Germline V gives CDR1 MNHEY, CDR2 SMNVEV (reference sequence). The length of the CDR3 is 12 residues. The CDR3 DNA is TGTGCCAGCAGAACCAGCCATCAGCCCCAGCATTTT. Amino acids: CASRTSHQPQHF.

This clonotype was recorded many times. The rearrangement joins TRBV7-9 to TRBJ1-1; D remains ambiguous. V lost 1 base and J lost 1, with 7 bases in between. This CDR3 has 14 residues. CDR1 and CDR2 from the germline V gene are SEHNR and FQNEAQ (reference sequence). CDR3 DNA sequence: TGTGCCAGCAGCTTAGTCCCAGGGAACACTGAAGCTTTCTTT. Its translation is CASSLVPGNTEAFF.

This clonotype was observed a handful of times. The chain joins TRBV7-9 to TRBJ2-1; 8 positions agree with TRBD1. The trim removed 4 bases at V and 9 bases at J, leaving 5 bases unmatched. The CDR3 runs 13 residues. Germline V gene lookup returns CDR1 SEHNR and CDR2 FQNEAQ (reference sequence). The CDR3 DNA is TGTGCCAGCAGCTGGACAGGGACGGGTGAGCAGTTCTTC. The encoded protein is CASSWTGTGEQFF.

The rearrangement links TRBV4-1 to TRBJ1-1; possible D gene TRBD1, 5 bases. The CDR3 runs 13 residues. V gave up 4 bases and J gave up 4 bases, with 10 bases separating them. Germline V gene sequence: CDR1 MGHRA, CDR2 YSYEKL. As DNA, the CDR3 is TGCGCCAGCAGCCGGGGCGAGCCCACTGAAGCTTTCTTT. Amino acid sequence: CASSRGEPTEAFF.